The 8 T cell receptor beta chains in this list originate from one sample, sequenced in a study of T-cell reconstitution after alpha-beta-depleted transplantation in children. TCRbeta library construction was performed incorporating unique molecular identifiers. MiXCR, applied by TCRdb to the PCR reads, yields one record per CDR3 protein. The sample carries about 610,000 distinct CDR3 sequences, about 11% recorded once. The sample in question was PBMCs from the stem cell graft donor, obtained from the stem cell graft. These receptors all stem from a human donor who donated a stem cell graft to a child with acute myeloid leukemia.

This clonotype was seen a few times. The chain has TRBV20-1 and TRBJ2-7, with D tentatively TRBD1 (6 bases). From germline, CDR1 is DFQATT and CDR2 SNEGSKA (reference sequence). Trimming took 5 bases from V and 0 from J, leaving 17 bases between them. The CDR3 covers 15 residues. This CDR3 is CSASNGQSSSYEQYF. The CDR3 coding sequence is TGCAGTGCTTCAAATGGACAGTCGAGCTCCTACGAGCAGTACTTC.

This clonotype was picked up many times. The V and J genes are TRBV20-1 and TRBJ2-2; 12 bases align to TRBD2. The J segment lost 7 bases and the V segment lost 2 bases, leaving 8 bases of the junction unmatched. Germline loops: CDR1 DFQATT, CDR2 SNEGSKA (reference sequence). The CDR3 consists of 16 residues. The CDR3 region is CSARITTSGSNGELFF. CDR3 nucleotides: TGCAGTGCTAGAATCACGACTAGCGGGAGTAACGGGGAGCTGTTTTTT.

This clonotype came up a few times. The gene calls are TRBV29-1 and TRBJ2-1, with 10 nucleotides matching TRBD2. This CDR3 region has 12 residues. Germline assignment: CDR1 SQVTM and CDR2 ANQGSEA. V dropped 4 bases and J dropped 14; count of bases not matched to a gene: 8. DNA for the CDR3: TGCAGCGTTGGTCGAGCGGGAGGGCCGGAGTTCTTC. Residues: CSVGRAGGPEFF.

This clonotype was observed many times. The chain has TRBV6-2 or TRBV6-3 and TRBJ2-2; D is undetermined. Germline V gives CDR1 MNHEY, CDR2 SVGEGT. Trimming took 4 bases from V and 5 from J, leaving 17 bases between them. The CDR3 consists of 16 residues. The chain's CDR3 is CASSFGPETWTGELFF. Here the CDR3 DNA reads TGTGCCAGCAGTTTTGGTCCGGAAACTTGGACCGGGGAGCTGTTTTTT.

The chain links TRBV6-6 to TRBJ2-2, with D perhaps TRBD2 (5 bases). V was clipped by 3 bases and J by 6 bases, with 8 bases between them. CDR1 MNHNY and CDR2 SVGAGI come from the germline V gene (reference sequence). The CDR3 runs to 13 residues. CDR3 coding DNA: TGTGCCAGCAGTTATCCGGGATCCGGGGAGCTGTTTTTT. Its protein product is CASSYPGSGELFF.

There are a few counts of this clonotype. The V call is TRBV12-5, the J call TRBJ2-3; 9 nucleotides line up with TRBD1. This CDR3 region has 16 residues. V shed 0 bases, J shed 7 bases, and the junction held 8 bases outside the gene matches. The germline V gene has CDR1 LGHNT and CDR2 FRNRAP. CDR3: CASGLVQGQGSHTQYF. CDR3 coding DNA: TGTGCTAGTGGTTTGGTACAAGGACAGGGGTCACATACGCAGTATTTT.

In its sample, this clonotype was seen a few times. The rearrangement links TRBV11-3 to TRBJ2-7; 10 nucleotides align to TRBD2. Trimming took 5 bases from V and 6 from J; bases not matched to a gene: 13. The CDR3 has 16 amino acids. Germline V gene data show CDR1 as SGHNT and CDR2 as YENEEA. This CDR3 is CASSLPTGTSVCEQYF. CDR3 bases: TGTGCCAGCAGCCTACCTACCGGGACTAGCGTCTGCGAGCAGTACTTC.

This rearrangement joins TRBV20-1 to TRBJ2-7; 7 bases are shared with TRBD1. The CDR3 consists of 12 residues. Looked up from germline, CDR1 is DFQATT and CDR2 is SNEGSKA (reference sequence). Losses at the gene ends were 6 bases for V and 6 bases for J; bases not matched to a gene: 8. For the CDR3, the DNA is TGCAGTGCCACCGGGACAGTTACCGAGCAGTACTTC. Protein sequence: CSATGTVTEQYF.